This T cell receptor (beta chain) was retrieved from a study of blood T cell repertoires in COVID-19. Study summary: Samples came from the United States, Italy and Spain, spanning acute and convalescent COVID-19. T cells, B-cell-depleted T cells, or PBMCs supplied cDNA or gDNA.

Data came from immunoSEQ multiplex PCR; TCRdb stores just in-frame clones and leaves some out. The sample consists of about 230,000 clones, more than 80% of them appearing once. Those enrolled in Seattle joined during active infection and were followed longitudinally afterward. The source material was peripheral blood. The receptor was isolated from a woman of 80 years or more with COVID-19, enrolled during active disease.

The CDR3, as DNA: TGTGCCAGCTCACCAGACAGTACAACTGAAGCTTTCTTT. Its protein is CASSPDSTTEAFF. The chain uses TRBV18 and TRBJ1-1, with D possibly matching TRBD1 (5 bases). V dropped 2 bases and J dropped 5 bases, with 9 bases sitting between them. The germline V gene encodes CDR1 KGHSH and CDR2 LQKENI. The CDR3 runs 13 residues.